This T cell receptor beta chain was captured by sequencing in a study of tumor-infiltrating lymphocytes in primary liver carcinoma. Notes on this clonotype: Its specificity is unknown.

The authors made TCR beta cDNA from approximately 500 ng total RNA with a constant-region primer. Nested multiplex PCR, run for three rounds with slightly modified ARM-PCR, yielded TCR beta libraries. The first two PCR rounds used TRBV1-TRBV30 primers with a Cbeta primer, 10 cycles each. TCRdb called the multiplex PCR reads again in MiXCR, with one record for every CDR3 protein. Among around 80,000 distinct CDR3 sequences listed, more than 65% were seen once. Points from the study as a whole: Tumor region pairs overlapped more than did tumor-adjacent and tumor-blood pairs. Researchers report that only about 7.5-24% of top clones turned up in all five tumor regions.

The CDR3 has 17 amino acids. CDR1 SQVTM and CDR2 ANQGSEA come from the germline V gene. The germline V and J ends were trimmed by 4 bases and 6 bases, with 26 bases remaining between them. Both RNA and DNA were isolated together from about 20-30 mg of bulk tissue that had not been sorted. The J gene is TRBJ2-3, the V gene TRBV29-1; D is possibly TRBD1 (8 bases). Sequenced sample: liver tumor tissue from sampling region 1. Documented subset: tumor region T1, superior pole. The receptor's source is a man aged 35 to 55 with primary liver carcinoma and hepatitis B virus infection. The CDR3 reads CSVVGVLGGGTGDTQYF. The CDR3 DNA reads TGCAGCGTTGTAGGAGTTCTAGGGGGAGGGACAGGCGATACGCAGTATTTT.